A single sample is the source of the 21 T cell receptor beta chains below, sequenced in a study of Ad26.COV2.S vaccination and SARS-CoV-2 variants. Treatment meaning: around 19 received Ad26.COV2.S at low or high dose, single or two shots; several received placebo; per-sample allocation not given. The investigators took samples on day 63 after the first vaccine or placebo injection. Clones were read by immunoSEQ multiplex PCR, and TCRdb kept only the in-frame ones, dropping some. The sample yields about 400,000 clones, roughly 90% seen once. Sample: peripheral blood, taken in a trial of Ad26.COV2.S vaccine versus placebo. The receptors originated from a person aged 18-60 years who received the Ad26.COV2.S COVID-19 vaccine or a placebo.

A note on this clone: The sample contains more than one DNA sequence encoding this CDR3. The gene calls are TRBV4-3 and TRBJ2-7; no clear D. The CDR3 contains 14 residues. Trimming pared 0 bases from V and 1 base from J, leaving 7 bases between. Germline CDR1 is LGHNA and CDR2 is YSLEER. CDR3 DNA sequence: TGCGCCAGCAGCCAAGATCTGGTTTCCTACGAGCAGTACTTC. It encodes CASSQDLVSYEQYF.

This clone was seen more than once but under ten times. For the CDR3, the DNA is TGTGCCAGCAGCAGGGGACGGAATAATGAAAAACTGTTTTTT. It encodes CASSRGRNNEKLFF. V is TRBV21-1 and J is TRBJ1-4. TRBV21-1 is a pseudogene locus. The CDR3 sequence is 14 residues long.

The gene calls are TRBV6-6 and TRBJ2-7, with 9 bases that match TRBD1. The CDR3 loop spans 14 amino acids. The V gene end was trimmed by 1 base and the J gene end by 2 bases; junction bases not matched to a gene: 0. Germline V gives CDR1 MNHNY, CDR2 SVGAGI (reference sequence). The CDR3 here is CASSYWTGAYEQYF. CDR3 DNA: TGTGCCAGCAGTTACTGGACAGGGGCCTACGAGCAGTACTTC.

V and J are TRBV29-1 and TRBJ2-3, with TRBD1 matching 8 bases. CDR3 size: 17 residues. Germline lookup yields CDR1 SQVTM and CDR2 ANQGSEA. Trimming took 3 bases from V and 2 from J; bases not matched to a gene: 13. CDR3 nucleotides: TGCAGCGTTGATCCCCCCTCCGGGACAGGAATCACAGATACGCAGTATTTT. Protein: CSVDPPSGTGITDTQYF.

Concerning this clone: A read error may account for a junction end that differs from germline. CDR3 DNA sequence: TGTGCCAGCAGTGAAGTGACAGGTCAGATCTTC. Protein sequence: CASSEVTGQIF. The V call is TRBV6-1, the J call TRBJ2-7, with D possibly matching TRBD1 (6 bases). The CDR3 is made up of 11 amino acids. Per the germline V gene, CDR1 is MNHNS and CDR2 is SASEGT.

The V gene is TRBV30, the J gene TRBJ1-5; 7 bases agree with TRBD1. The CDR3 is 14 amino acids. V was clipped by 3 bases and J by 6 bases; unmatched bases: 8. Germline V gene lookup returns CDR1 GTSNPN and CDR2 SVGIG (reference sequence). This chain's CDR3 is CAWSGEGAVQPQHF. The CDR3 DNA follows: TGTGCCTGGAGCGGTGAGGGGGCAGTTCAGCCCCAGCATTTT.

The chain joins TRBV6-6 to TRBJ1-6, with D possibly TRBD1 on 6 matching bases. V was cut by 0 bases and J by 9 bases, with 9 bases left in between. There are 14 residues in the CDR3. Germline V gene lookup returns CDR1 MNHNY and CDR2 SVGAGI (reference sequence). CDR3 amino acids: CASSYSMGASPLHF. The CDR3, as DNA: TGTGCCAGCAGTTACTCGATGGGGGCTTCACCCCTCCACTTT.

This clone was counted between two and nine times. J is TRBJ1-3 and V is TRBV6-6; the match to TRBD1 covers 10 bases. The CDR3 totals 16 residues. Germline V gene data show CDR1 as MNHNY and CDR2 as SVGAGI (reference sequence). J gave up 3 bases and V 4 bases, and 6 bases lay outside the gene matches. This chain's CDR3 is CASSSTGTGVGNTIYF. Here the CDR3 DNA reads TGTGCCAGCAGTTCCACCGGGACAGGGGTTGGAAACACCATATATTTT.

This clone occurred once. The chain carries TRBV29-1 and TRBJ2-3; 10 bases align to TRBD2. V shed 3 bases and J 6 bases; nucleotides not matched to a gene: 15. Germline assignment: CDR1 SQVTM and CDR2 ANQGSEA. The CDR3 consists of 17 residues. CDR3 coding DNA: TGCAGCGTTGACAGCGGGCTAGCGGGGGTTTTTTCGGATACGCAGTATTTT. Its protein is CSVDSGLAGVFSDTQYF.

This CDR3 is CASSPGTPRGPYEQYF. CDR3 in DNA: TGTGCCAGCAGTCCAGGGACACCCAGGGGGCCGTATGAGCAGTACTTC. The J gene is TRBJ2-7, the V gene TRBV28, with 8 bases that match TRBD1. With V trimmed by 5 bases and J by 7 bases, 16 bases remained unmatched. Looked up from germline, CDR1 is MDHEN and CDR2 is SYDVKM. The CDR3 spans 16 residues.

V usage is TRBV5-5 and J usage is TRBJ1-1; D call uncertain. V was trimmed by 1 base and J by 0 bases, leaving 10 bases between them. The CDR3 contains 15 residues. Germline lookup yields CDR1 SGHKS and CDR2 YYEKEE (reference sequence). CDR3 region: CASSLQAAMNTEAFF. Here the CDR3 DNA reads TGTGCCAGCAGCTTGCAGGCAGCAATGAACACTGAAGCTTTCTTT.

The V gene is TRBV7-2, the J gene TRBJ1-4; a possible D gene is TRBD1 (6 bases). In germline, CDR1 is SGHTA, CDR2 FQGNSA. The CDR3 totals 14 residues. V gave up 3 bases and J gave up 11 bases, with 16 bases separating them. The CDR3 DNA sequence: TGTGCCAGCAGCTTGCGGGCAGGGGACCCTAAACTGTTTTTT. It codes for CASSLRAGDPKLFF.

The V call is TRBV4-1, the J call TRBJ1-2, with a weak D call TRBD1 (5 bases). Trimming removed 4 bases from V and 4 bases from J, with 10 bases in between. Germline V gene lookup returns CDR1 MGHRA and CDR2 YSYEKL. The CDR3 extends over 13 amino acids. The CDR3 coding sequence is TGCGCCAGCAGCCTCACAGGTATCTATGGCTACACCTTC. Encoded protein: CASSLTGIYGYTF.

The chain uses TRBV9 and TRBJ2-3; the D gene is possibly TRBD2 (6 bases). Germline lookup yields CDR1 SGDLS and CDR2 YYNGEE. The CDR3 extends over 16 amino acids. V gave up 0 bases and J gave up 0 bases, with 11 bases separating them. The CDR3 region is CASSVGKGTSTDTQYF. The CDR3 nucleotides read TGTGCCAGCAGCGTAGGTAAAGGGACTAGCACAGATACGCAGTATTTT.

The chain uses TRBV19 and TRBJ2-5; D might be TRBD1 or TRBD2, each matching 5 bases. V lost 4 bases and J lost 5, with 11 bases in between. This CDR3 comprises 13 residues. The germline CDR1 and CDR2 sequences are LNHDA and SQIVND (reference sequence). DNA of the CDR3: TGTGCCAGTAGTACTCAGGGAGTGGAGACCCAGTACTTC. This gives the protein CASSTQGVETQYF.

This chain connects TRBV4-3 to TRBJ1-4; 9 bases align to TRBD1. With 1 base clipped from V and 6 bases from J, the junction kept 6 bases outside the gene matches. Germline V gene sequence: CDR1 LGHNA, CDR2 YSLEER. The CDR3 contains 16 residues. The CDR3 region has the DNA TGCGCCAGCAGCCAAGGGTTGGGACAGGGACATGAAAAACTGTTTTTT. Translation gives CASSQGLGQGHEKLFF.

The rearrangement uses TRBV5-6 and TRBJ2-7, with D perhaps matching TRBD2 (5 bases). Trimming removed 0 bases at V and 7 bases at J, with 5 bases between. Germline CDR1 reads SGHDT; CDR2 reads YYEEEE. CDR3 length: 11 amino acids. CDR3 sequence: CASSLAGEQYF. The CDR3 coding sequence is TGTGCCAGCAGCTTGGCGGGAGAGCAGTACTTC.

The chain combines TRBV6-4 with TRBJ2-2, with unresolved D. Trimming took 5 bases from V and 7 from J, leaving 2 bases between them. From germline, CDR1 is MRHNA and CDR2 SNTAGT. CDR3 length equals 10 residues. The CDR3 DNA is TGTGCCAGCAGTTTCGGGGAGCTGTTTTTT. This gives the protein CASSFGELFF.

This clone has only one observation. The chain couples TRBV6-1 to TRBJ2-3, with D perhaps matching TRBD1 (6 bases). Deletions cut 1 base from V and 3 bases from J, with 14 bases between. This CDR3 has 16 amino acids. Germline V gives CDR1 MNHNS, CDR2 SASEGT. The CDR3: CASSEDRVIGTDTQYF. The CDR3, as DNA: TGTGCCAGCAGTGAAGACAGGGTAATTGGTACAGATACGCAGTATTTT.

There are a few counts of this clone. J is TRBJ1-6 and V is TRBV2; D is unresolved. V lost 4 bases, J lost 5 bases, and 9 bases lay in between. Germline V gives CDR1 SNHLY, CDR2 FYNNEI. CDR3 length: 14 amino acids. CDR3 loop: CASSVGRNNSPLHF. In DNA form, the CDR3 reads TGTGCCAGCAGTGTGGGCAGAAATAATTCACCCCTCCACTTT. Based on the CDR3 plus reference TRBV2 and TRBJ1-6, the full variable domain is EPEVTQTPSHQVTQMGQEVILRCVPISNHLYFYWYRQILGQKVEFLVSFYNNEISEKSEIFDDQFSVERPDGSNFTLKIRSTKLEDSAMYFCASSVGRNNSPLHFGNGTRLTVT.

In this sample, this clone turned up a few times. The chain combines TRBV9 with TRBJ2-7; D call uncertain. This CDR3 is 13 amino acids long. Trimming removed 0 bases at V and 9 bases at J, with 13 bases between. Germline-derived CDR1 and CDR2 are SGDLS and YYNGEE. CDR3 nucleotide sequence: TGTGCCAGCAGCGTAGCAGTCCGCGTGGGGCAGTACTTC. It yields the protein CASSVAVRVGQYF.